Listed here are 9 T cell receptor beta chains from one sample, sequenced in a study of OX40 agonist ivuxolimab in advanced cancers. The library was produced with the immunoSEQ multiplex PCR assay. TCRdb retrieved this table from immuneACCESS and kept in-frame rearrangements only. Not all clones are present; in checked studies, unresolved V genes account for under half, and no reason is known for the remainder. This sample is represented by 30,000 to 40,000 clones; roughly 91% of them were singletons. The biggest ten clones account for 9.5% to 15% of the sample. The material was CD4+ or CD8+ T cells sorted from blood, obtained in a trial of the OX40 agonist ivuxolimab. The receptors originated from an adult with an advanced solid tumor such as melanoma, head and neck, liver or kidney cancer.

The chain joins TRBV14 to TRBJ2-4; D is perhaps TRBD2 (5 bases). In germline, CDR1 is SGHDN, CDR2 FVKESK. There are 14 residues in the CDR3. Trimming stripped 4 bases from V and 2 bases from J, with 9 bases between. The CDR3: CASSPDWPKNIQYF. For the CDR3, the DNA is TGTGCCAGCAGCCCGGACTGGCCCAAAAACATTCAGTACTTC.

This chain uses TRBV13 with TRBJ2-1, with D unresolved. CDR1 and CDR2 from the germline V gene are PRHDT and FYEKMQ (reference sequence). This CDR3 has 11 amino acids. The V and J ends lost 1 base and 10 bases respectively, with 5 bases between them. The CDR3 DNA is TGTGCCAGCAGCTTAGAGGGCGAGCAGTTCTTC. Protein: CASSLEGEQFF.

The chain couples TRBV19 to TRBJ2-7; 12 bases are a match to TRBD1. V lost 5 bases, J lost 7 bases, and 6 bases stayed unmatched. The V gene's germline CDR1 is LNHDA and CDR2 SQIVND (reference sequence). This CDR3 has 14 amino acids. CDR3 DNA: TGTGCCAGTAGTCCGGGACAGGGGGCTAGGGAGCAGTACTTC. This encodes CASSPGQGAREQYF.

This clone was seen only once. The chain carries TRBV27 and TRBJ2-7, with a tentative D call TRBD2 (6 bases). V dropped 3 bases and J dropped 2 bases, with 11 bases sitting between them. Germline-derived CDR1 and CDR2 are MNHEY and SMNVEV (reference sequence). The CDR3 sequence is 14 residues long. For the CDR3, the DNA is TGTGCCAGCAGTTTTAAGGCTAGCGCCTACGAGCAGTACTTC. Translated: CASSFKASAYEQYF.

CDR3 nucleotides: TGTGCCAGCAGCTTGGCCGGGGGTAACTATGGCTACACCTTC. Translating it yields CASSLAGGNYGYTF. The rearrangement uses TRBV5-6 and TRBJ1-2; possible D gene TRBD1, 5 bases. CDR3 length: 14 amino acids. Germline assignment: CDR1 SGHDT and CDR2 YYEEEE. V was pared by 0 bases and J by 1 base, with 7 bases between.

The gene calls are TRBV4-1 and TRBJ2-3, with 12 bases aligning to TRBD2. CDR3 size: 16 residues. V lost 4 bases, J lost 10 bases, and 12 bases stayed unmatched. The V gene's germline CDR1 is MGHRA and CDR2 YSYEKL. CDR3 region: CASSPRLAGVGLSQYF. CDR3 coding DNA: TGCGCCAGCAGCCCGAGACTAGCGGGGGTGGGATTGTCGCAGTATTTT.

This clone was recorded once. V gene TRBV9 combines with J gene TRBJ2-5; D remains ambiguous. Trimming took off 2 bases at V and 1 base at J, with 12 bases between the two ends. The germline CDR1 and CDR2 sequences are SGDLS and YYNGEE. The CDR3 is 15 amino acids. The CDR3 region is CASSVGGSVQETQYF. CDR3 nucleotides: TGTGCCAGCAGCGTGGGCGGTTCAGTCCAAGAGACCCAGTACTTC.

This chain joins TRBV13 and TRBJ2-3; TRBD2 matches at 9 bases. The junction had 5 bases not matched to a gene; V was cut back by 2 bases and J by 2 bases. The CDR3 runs to 16 residues. Germline values: CDR1 PRHDT, CDR2 FYEKMQ (reference sequence). The CDR3 loop reads CASSLNAGGYTDTQYF. DNA for the CDR3: TGTGCCAGCAGCTTAAACGCGGGGGGGTACACAGATACGCAGTATTTT.

This sequence joins TRBV7-2 and TRBJ2-7, with a possible D match to TRBD1 (6 bases). Germline CDR1 is SGHTA and CDR2 is FQGNSA. There are 13 residues in the CDR3. V was clipped by 6 bases and J by 2 bases, with 11 bases between them. For the CDR3, the DNA is TGTGCCAGCAGACCCAGGGGCACCTACGAGCAGTACTTC. It translates to CASRPRGTYEQYF. Full variable domain (rest looked up from reference TRBV7-2 and TRBJ2-7): GAGVSQSPSNKVTEKGKDVELRCDPISGHTALYWYRQSLGQGLEFLIYFQGNSAPDKSGLPSDRFSAERTGGSVSTLTIQRTQQEDSAVYLCASRPRGTYEQYFGPGTRLTVT.